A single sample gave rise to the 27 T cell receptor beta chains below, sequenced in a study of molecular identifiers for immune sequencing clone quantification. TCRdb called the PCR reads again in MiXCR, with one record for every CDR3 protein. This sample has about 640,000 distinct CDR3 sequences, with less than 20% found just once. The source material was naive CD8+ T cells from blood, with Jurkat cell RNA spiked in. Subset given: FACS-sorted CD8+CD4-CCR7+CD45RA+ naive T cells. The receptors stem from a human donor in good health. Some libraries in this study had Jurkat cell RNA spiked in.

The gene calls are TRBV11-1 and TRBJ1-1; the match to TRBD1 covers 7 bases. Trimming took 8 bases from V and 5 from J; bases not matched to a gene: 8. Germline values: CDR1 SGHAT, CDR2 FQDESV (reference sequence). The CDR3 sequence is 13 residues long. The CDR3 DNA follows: TGTGCCAGCGGACAGACAGGGAGAACTGAAGCTTTCTTT. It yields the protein CASGQTGRTEAFF.

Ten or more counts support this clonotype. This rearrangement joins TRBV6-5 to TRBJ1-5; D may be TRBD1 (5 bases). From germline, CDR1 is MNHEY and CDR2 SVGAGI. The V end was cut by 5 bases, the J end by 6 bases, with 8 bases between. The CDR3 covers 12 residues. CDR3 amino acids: CASSGQGQPQHF. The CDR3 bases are TGTGCCAGCAGTGGCCAGGGTCAGCCCCAGCATTTT.

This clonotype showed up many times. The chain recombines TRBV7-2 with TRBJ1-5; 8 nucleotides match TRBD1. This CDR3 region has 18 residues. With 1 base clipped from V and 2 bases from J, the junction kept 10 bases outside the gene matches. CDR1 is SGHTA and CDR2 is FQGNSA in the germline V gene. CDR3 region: CASSLDLAGGAGNQPQHF. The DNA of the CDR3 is TGTGCCAGCAGCTTAGATTTGGCAGGGGGCGCGGGCAATCAGCCCCAGCATTTT.

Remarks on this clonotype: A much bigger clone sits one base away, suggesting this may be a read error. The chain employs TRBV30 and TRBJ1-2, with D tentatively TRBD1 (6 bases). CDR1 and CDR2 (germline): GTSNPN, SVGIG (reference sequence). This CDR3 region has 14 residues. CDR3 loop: CAWSVPGTYYGCTF. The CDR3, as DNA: TGTGCCTGGAGTGTACCAGGGACATACTATGGCTGCACCTTC.

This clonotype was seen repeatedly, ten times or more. DNA for the CDR3: TGCGCCAGCAGCCAAGATCCCCAGGGGGTGGCAGATACGCAGTATTTT. Its protein product is CASSQDPQGVADTQYF. This chain uses TRBV4-3 with TRBJ2-3; TRBD1 matches 7 bases. From germline, CDR1 is LGHNA and CDR2 YSLEER. V was pared by 0 bases and J by 4 bases, with 7 bases of the junction left unmatched. CDR3 length: 16 residues.

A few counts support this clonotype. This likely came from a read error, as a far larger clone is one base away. The CDR3 DNA reads as TGTGCCAGCAGTACAGGGAGAAATCAGCCCCAGCATTTT. Translation: CASSTGRNQPQHF. This chain uses TRBV7-6 with TRBJ1-5; TRBD1 might be the D (6 bases). V lost 6 bases to trimming and J lost 4 bases, with 10 bases between them. Looked up from germline, CDR1 is SGHVS and CDR2 is FNYEAQ. This CDR3 comprises 13 residues.

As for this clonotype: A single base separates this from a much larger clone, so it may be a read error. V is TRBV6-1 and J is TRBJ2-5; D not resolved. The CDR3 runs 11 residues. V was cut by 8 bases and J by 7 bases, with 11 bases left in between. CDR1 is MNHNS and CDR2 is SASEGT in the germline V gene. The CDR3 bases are TGTGCCAGCGTGCAGCCTGGGACCCAGTACTTC. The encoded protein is CASVQPGTQYF.

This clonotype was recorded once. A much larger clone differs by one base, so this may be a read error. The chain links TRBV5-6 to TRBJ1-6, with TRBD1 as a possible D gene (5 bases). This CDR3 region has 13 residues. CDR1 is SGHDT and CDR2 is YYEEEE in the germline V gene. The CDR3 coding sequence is TGTGCCAGCACCCAGGGACCCGGCTCACCCCTCCGCTTT. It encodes CASTQGPGSPLRF.

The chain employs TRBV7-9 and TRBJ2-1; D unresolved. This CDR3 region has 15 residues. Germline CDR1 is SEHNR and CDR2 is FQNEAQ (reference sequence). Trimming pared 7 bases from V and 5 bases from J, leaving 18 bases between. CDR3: CASNKIVGPNNEQFF. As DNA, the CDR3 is TGTGCCAGCAATAAAATAGTAGGTCCTAACAATGAGCAGTTCTTC.

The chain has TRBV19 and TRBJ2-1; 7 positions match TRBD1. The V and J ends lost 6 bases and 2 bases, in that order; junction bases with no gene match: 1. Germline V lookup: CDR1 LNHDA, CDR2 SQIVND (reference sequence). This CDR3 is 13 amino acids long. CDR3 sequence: CASRGTAYNEQFF. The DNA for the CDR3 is TGTGCCAGTAGGGGGACAGCCTACAATGAGCAGTTCTTC.

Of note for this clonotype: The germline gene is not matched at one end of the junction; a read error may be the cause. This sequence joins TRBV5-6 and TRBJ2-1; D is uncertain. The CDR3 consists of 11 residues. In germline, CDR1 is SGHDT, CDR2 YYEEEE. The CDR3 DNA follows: TGTGCCGGCAGCTCCGAAGTTGAGCAGTTCTTC. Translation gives CAGSSEVEQFF.

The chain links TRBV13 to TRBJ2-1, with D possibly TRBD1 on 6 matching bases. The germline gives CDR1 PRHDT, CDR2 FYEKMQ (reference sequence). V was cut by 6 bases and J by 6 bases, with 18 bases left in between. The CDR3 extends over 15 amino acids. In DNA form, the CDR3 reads TGTGCCAGCAGTCGGACAGTGCCAACCCGCAATGAGCAGTTCTTC. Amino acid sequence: CASSRTVPTRNEQFF. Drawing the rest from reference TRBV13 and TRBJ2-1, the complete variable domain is AAGVIQSPRHLIKEKRETATLKCYPIPRHDTVYWYQQGPGQDPQFLISFYEKMQSDKGSIPDRFSAQQFSDYHSELNMSSLELGDSALYFCASSRTVPTRNEQFFGPGTRLTVL.

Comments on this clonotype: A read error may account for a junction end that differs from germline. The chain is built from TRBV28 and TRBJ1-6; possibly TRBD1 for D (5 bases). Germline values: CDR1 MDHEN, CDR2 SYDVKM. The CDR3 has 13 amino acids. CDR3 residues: CASSPGLGSPPHF. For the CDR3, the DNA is TGTGCCAGCAGTCCGGGGCTTGGTTCACCCCCCCACTTT.

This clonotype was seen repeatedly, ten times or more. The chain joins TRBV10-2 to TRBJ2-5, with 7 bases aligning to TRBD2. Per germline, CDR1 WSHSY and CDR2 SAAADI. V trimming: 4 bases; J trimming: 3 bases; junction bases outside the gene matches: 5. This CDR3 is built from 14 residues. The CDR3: CASSVASGKETQYF. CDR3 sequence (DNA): TGCGCCAGCAGTGTGGCTAGCGGTAAAGAGACCCAGTACTTC.

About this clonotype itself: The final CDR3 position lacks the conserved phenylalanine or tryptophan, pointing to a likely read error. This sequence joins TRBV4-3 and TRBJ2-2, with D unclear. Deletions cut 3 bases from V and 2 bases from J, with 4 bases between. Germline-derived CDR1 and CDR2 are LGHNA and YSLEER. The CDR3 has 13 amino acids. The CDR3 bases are TGCGCCAGCAGCCAGGGTAACACCGGGGAGCTGTTTCTT. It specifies CASSQGNTGELFL.

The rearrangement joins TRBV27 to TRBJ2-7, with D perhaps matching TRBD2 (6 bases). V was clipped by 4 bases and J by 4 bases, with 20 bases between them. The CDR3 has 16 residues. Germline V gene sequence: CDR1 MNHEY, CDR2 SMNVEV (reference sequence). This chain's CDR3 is CASSSLPVRGGYEQYF. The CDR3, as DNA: TGTGCCAGCAGTTCTCTCCCGGTGCGGGGCGGGTACGAGCAGTACTTC.

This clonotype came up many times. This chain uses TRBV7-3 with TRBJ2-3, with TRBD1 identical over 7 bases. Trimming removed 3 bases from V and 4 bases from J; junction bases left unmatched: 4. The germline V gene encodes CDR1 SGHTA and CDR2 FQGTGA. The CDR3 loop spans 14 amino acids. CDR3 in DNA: TGTGCCAGCAGCTTGACAGGGTTTTCAGATACGCAGTATTTT. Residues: CASSLTGFSDTQYF.

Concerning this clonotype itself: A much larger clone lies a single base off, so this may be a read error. CDR3 region: CASGFGPGNTGELFF. The CDR3 DNA is TGTGCCAGCGGTTTCGGTCCGGGAAACACCGGGGAGCTGTTTTTT. The V call is TRBV12-3 or TRBV12-4, the J call TRBJ2-2; D perhaps matches TRBD2 (5 bases). The CDR3 is 15 residues long.

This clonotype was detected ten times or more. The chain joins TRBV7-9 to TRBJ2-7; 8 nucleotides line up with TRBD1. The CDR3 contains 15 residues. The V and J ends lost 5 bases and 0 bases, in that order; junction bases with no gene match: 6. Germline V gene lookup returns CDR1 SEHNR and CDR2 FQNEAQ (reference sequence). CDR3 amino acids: CASSPGDRNSYEQYF. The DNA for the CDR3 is TGTGCCAGCAGCCCGGGGGACAGGAACTCCTACGAGCAGTACTTC.

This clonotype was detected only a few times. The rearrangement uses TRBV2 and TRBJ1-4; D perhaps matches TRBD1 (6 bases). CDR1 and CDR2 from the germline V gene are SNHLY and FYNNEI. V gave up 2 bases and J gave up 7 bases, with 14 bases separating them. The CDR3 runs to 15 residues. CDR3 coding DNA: TGTGCCAGCAGTGAACAGGGGCGGGGGGCTGAAAAACTGTTTTTT. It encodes CASSEQGRGAEKLFF.

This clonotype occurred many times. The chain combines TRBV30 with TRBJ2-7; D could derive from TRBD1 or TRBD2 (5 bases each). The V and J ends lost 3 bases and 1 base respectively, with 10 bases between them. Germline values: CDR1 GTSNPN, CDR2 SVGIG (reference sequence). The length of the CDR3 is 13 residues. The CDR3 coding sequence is TGTGCCTGGAGAGGGGACGGTTCCTACGAGCAGTACTTC. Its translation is CAWRGDGSYEQYF.

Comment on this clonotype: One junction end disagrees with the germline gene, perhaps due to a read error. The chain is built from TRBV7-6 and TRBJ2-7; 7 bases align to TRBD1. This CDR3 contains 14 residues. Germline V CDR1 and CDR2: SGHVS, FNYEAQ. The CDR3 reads CASGLTGPPYEQHF. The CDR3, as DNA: TGTGCCAGCGGCTTGACAGGGCCGCCATACGAGCAGCACTTC.

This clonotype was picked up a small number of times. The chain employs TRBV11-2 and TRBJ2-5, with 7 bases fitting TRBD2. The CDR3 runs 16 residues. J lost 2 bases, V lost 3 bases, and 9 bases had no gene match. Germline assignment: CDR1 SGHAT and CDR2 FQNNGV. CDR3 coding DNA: TGTGCCAGCAGCTTTTTGTTCGGCGGGGGACAAGAGACCCAGTACTTC. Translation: CASSFLFGGGQETQYF. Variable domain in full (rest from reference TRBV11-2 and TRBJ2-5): EAGVAQSPRYKIIEKRQSVAFWCNPISGHATLYWYQQILGQGPKLLIQFQNNGVVDDSQLPKDRFSAERLKGVDSTLKIQPAKLEDSAVYLCASSFLFGGGQETQYFGPGTRLLVL.

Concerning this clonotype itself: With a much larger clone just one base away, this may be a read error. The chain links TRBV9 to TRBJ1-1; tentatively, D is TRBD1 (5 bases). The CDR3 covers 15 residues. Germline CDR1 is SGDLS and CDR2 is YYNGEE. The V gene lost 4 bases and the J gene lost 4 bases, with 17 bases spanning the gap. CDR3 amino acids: CASSPQPGTSTEAFF. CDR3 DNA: TGTGCCAGCAGCCCGCAACCTGGGACCAGCACTGAAGCTTTCTTT. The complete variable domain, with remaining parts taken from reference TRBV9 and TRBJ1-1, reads DSGVTQTPKHLITATGQRVTLRCSPRSGDLSVYWYQQSLDQGLQFLIQYYNGEERAKGNILERFSAQQFPDLHSELNLSSLELGDSALYFCASSPQPGTSTEAFFGQGTRLTVV.

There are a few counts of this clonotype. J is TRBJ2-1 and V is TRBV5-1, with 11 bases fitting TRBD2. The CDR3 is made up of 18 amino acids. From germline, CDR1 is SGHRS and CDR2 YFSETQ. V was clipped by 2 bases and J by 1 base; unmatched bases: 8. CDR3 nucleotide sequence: TGCGCCAGCAGCTTAGGTAGCGGGAGGGCCGGATCCTACAATGAGCAGTTCTTC. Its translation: CASSLGSGRAGSYNEQFF. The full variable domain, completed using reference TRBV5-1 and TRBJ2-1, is KAGVTQTPRYLIKTRGQQVTLSCSPISGHRSVSWYQQTPGQGLQFLFEYFSETQRNKGNFPGRFSGRQFSNSRSEMNVSTLELGDSALYLCASSLGSGRAGSYNEQFFGPGTRLTVL.

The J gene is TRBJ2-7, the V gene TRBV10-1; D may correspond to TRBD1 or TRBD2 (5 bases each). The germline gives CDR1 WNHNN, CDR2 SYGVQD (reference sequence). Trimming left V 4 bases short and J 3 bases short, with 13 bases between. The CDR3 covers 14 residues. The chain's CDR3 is CASSGDQGGYEQYF. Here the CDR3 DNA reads TGCGCCAGCAGTGGGGACCAGGGCGGCTACGAGCAGTACTTC.

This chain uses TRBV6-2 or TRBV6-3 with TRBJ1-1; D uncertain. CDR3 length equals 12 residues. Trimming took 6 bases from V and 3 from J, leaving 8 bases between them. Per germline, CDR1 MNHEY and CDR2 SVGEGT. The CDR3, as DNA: TGTGCCAGCAGCTACATCTACACTGAAGCTTTCTTT. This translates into CASSYIYTEAFF.